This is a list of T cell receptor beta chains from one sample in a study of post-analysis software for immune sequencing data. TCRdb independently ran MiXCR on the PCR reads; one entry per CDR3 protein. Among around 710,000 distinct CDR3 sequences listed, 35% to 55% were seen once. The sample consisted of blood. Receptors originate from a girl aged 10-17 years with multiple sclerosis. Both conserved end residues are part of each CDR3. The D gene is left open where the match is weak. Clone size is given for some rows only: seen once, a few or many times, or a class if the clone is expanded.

CDR3nt: TGTGCCAACAGCTTTAGAATGGCTCCCAGTGGCGGGAACCCAAGACCAGATACGCAGTATTTT
CDR3aa: CANSFRMAPSGGNPRPDTQYF
v_gene: TRBV11-1
abundance: -
d_gene: -
j_gene: TRBJ2-3

CDR3nt: TGTGCCAGCAGCGTAGGTGGGGGGATCCGGGAATACGGCTACACCTTC
CDR3aa: CASSVGGGIREYGYTF
v_gene: TRBV9
abundance: few
d_gene: -
j_gene: TRBJ1-2

CDR3nt: TGTGCCAGCAGCCACCTGGGACTAGCGGGAGGTAAGAGCTCCTACAATGAGCAGTACTTC
CDR3aa: CASSHLGLAGGKSSYNEQYF
v_gene: TRBV7-6
abundance: -
d_gene: TRBD2
j_gene: TRBJ2-7

CDR3nt: TGCAGTGCTAACACCGTACTAGCGGGAGACCGCGAGCAGTACTTC
CDR3aa: CSANTVLAGDREQYF
v_gene: TRBV20-1
abundance: -
d_gene: TRBD2
j_gene: TRBJ2-7

CDR3nt: TGTGCCAGCAGGGGACAGGGCCCCTACGAGCAGTACTTC
CDR3aa: CASRGQGPYEQYF
v_gene: TRBV6-1
abundance: -
d_gene: TRBD1
j_gene: TRBJ2-7

CDR3nt: TGCGCCAGCAGCCAACCTGACAGGCCCTACTACGAGCAGTACTTC
CDR3aa: CASSQPDRPYYEQYF
v_gene: TRBV4-1
abundance: few
d_gene: -
j_gene: TRBJ2-7

CDR3nt: TGTGCCAGCAGACGACAGGGGCAGGGTCATGAGCAGTTCTTC
CDR3aa: CASRRQGQGHEQFF
v_gene: TRBV6-5
abundance: -
d_gene: TRBD1
j_gene: TRBJ2-1

CDR3nt: TGTGCCAGCAGCTTAGAGTCGGCGGGAGCGGGGAATGAGCAGTTCTTC
CDR3aa: CASSLESAGAGNEQFF
v_gene: TRBV7-2
abundance: -
d_gene: TRBD2
j_gene: TRBJ2-1

CDR3nt: TGTGCCAGCAGCGCGGGACTAGCGGGATTTGGGGAGCAGTTCTTC
CDR3aa: CASSAGLAGFGEQFF
v_gene: TRBV9
abundance: -
d_gene: TRBD2
j_gene: TRBJ2-1

CDR3nt: TGTGCCATCAGTGGCGGACAGGCTCCAACGTTGGATACGCAGTATTTT
CDR3aa: CAISGGQAPTLDTQYF
v_gene: TRBV10-3
abundance: -
d_gene: TRBD1
j_gene: TRBJ2-3

CDR3nt: TGTGCCAGCAGTTTAATTTACGGGACCCAGTACTTC
CDR3aa: CASSLIYGTQYF
v_gene: TRBV28
abundance: -
d_gene: -
j_gene: TRBJ2-5

CDR3nt: TGTGCCAGCAGCTTAACGGGTAATATTGGGGATCTACCTTACAATGAGCAGTTCTTC
CDR3aa: CASSLTGNIGDLPYNEQFF
v_gene: TRBV7-3
abundance: -
d_gene: -
j_gene: TRBJ2-1

CDR3nt: TGTGCCACCCATGGTCTAGCGGGTCCGTTAGTTTGGGGAAACAATGAGCAGTTCTTC
CDR3aa: CATHGLAGPLVWGNNEQFF
v_gene: TRBV24-1
abundance: -
d_gene: TRBD2
j_gene: TRBJ2-1

CDR3nt: TGCGCCAGCAGCCAAGGCCACTTCGAGCCGGGCAATGAGCAGTACTTC
CDR3aa: CASSQGHFEPGNEQYF
v_gene: TRBV4-1
abundance: few
d_gene: -
j_gene: TRBJ2-7

CDR3nt: TGTGCCAGCAGCACACTAACCGGGACTTTCTCCTACGAGCAGTACTTC
CDR3aa: CASSTLTGTFSYEQYF
v_gene: TRBV11-2
abundance: -
d_gene: -
j_gene: TRBJ2-7

CDR3nt: TGCAGCGTTGGTACAGCGGACAATACAATGATGCAGTTCTTC
CDR3aa: CSVGTADNTMMQFF
v_gene: TRBV29-1
abundance: few
d_gene: -
j_gene: TRBJ2-1

CDR3nt: TGTGCCAGCTCACCACTCGGTAGCTATGGCTACACCTTC
CDR3aa: CASSPLGSYGYTF
v_gene: TRBV18
abundance: few
d_gene: -
j_gene: TRBJ1-2

CDR3nt: TGTGCCAGCAGCGTAGGCCGGACAGTAAACTATGGCTACACCTTC
CDR3aa: CASSVGRTVNYGYTF
v_gene: TRBV9
abundance: -
d_gene: -
j_gene: TRBJ1-2

CDR3nt: TGTGCCGGCAGTTACGCCAGGGAGTCCTATGGCTACACCTTC
CDR3aa: CAGSYARESYGYTF
v_gene: TRBV6-5
abundance: once
d_gene: -
j_gene: TRBJ1-2

CDR3nt: TGTGCCAGCAGCTATCGACGGGGCGGCTACGAGCAGTACTTC
CDR3aa: CASSYRRGGYEQYF
v_gene: TRBV27
abundance: few
d_gene: -
j_gene: TRBJ2-7

CDR3nt: TGTGCCAGCACCTCACGGGGGGCGAGGTATAGCAATCAGCCCCAGCATTTT
CDR3aa: CASTSRGARYSNQPQHF
v_gene: TRBV7-9
abundance: -
d_gene: -
j_gene: TRBJ1-5

CDR3nt: TGTGCCAGCAGCCCCGGGACAGTCTCTGGAAACACCATATATTTT
CDR3aa: CASSPGTVSGNTIYF
v_gene: TRBV7-8
abundance: -
d_gene: TRBD1
j_gene: TRBJ1-3

CDR3nt: TGTGCCAGCAGTCCTGACAGGGATTCCTACAATGAGCAGTTCTTC
CDR3aa: CASSPDRDSYNEQFF
v_gene: TRBV6-1
abundance: -
d_gene: TRBD1
j_gene: TRBJ2-1

CDR3nt: TGCAGTGTACGGGGAGGGGGAGATACGCAGTATTTT
CDR3aa: CSVRGGGDTQYF
v_gene: TRBV20-1
abundance: -
d_gene: -
j_gene: TRBJ2-3

CDR3nt: TGTGCCAGCAGCCATCGAAGGAGTAGCGGGAGGAAAGAGACCCAGTACTTC
CDR3aa: CASSHRRSSGRKETQYF
v_gene: TRBV14
abundance: -
d_gene: TRBD2
j_gene: TRBJ2-5

CDR3nt: TGCAGCGTTGAAGAACTGGAGGGGCAGTTCTTC
CDR3aa: CSVEELEGQFF
v_gene: TRBV29-1
abundance: -
d_gene: -
j_gene: TRBJ2-1

CDR3nt: TGTGCCAGCACCGCAGGGACAGGGCCCTACGAGCAGTACTTC
CDR3aa: CASTAGTGPYEQYF
v_gene: TRBV27
abundance: few
d_gene: TRBD1
j_gene: TRBJ2-7

CDR3nt: TGTGCCAGCAGCTCATCTGGGACTAGCGGTGCGAGCACAGATACGCAGTATTTT
CDR3aa: CASSSSGTSGASTDTQYF
v_gene: TRBV12-3/TRBV12-4
abundance: once
d_gene: TRBD2
j_gene: TRBJ2-3

CDR3nt: TGTGCCAGCAGTTCCCCCCTAGCGGGAATCACCGGGGAGCTGTTTTTT
CDR3aa: CASSSPLAGITGELFF
v_gene: TRBV7-2
abundance: -
d_gene: TRBD2
j_gene: TRBJ2-2

CDR3nt: TGCGCCAGCAGTTCTCGACTAGCGGGGCCGAATGAGCAGTTCTTC
CDR3aa: CASSSRLAGPNEQFF
v_gene: TRBV5-1
abundance: few
d_gene: TRBD2
j_gene: TRBJ2-1

CDR3nt: TGCAGTGCTCACCTATCGGGCGGGAGGGAAGAGCAGTACTTC
CDR3aa: CSAHLSGGREEQYF
v_gene: TRBV20-1
abundance: few
d_gene: TRBD2
j_gene: TRBJ2-5

CDR3nt: TGTGCCAGCAGCTTAAGGGTAGCGGGTGTCGGGGAGCAGTACTTC
CDR3aa: CASSLRVAGVGEQYF
v_gene: TRBV11-2
abundance: -
d_gene: TRBD2
j_gene: TRBJ2-7

CDR3nt: TGTGCCAGCAGTTCAACCGCTGGTTTTCAAGAGACCCAGTACTTC
CDR3aa: CASSSTAGFQETQYF
v_gene: TRBV27
abundance: -
d_gene: -
j_gene: TRBJ2-5

CDR3nt: TGTGCCAGCAGCCCATATACAGGGGCCTTTAATGAAAAACTGTTTTTT
CDR3aa: CASSPYTGAFNEKLFF
v_gene: TRBV5-6
abundance: -
d_gene: TRBD1
j_gene: TRBJ1-4

CDR3nt: TGTGCCAGCAGTTTATCTATGGGAGACAAAGCTTTCTTT
CDR3aa: CASSLSMGDKAFF
v_gene: TRBV27
abundance: -
d_gene: -
j_gene: TRBJ1-1

CDR3nt: TGTGCCAGCAGCTTAGCGGGGACTAGCACAACGGACAATGAGCAGTTCTTC
CDR3aa: CASSLAGTSTTDNEQFF
v_gene: TRBV7-2
abundance: -
d_gene: TRBD2
j_gene: TRBJ2-1

CDR3nt: TGCGCCAGCAGCTTGCCCTCGTTGGACACTGGGGCCAACGTCCTGACTTTC
CDR3aa: CASSLPSLDTGANVLTF
v_gene: TRBV5-1
abundance: few
d_gene: -
j_gene: TRBJ2-6

CDR3nt: TGTGCCAGCAGCTCTCGCCAGGGGGCGTCCAATGAGCAGTTCTTC
CDR3aa: CASSSRQGASNEQFF
v_gene: TRBV7-9
abundance: -
d_gene: TRBD1
j_gene: TRBJ2-1

CDR3nt: TGTGCCAGCTTGGGTCGGGACTCCACAGATACGCAGTATTTT
CDR3aa: CASLGRDSTDTQYF
v_gene: TRBV6-6
abundance: -
d_gene: -
j_gene: TRBJ2-3

CDR3nt: TGCAGTGCTAGGGAGTTTCGGACAGGGGGAACCCCAAGGCAGCCCCAGCATTTT
CDR3aa: CSAREFRTGGTPRQPQHF
v_gene: TRBV20-1
abundance: -
d_gene: TRBD1
j_gene: TRBJ1-5

CDR3nt: TGTGCCAGCAGCTTGCCGGGACAGGGGGCTGGCTACACCTTC
CDR3aa: CASSLPGQGAGYTF
v_gene: TRBV3-1
abundance: -
d_gene: TRBD1
j_gene: TRBJ1-2

CDR3nt: TGCAGTGCTAGAGATACGGGGACACTATACACCTTC
CDR3aa: CSARDTGTLYTF
v_gene: TRBV20-1
abundance: -
d_gene: -
j_gene: TRBJ1-2

CDR3nt: TGTGCCAGCAGCTTACGGGACTGGGGGTACTTC
CDR3aa: CASSLRDWGYF
v_gene: TRBV7-3
abundance: -
d_gene: -
j_gene: TRBJ2-5

CDR3nt: TGTGCCAGCAGCCCAAATCGTAGGACTAGCGGTAACACAGATACGCAGTATTTT
CDR3aa: CASSPNRRTSGNTDTQYF
v_gene: TRBV7-8
abundance: -
d_gene: TRBD2
j_gene: TRBJ2-3

CDR3nt: TGTGCCAGCAGTCAGGGGAGATCGAATCAGCCCCAGCATTTT
CDR3aa: CASSQGRSNQPQHF
v_gene: TRBV12-3/TRBV12-4
abundance: -
d_gene: -
j_gene: TRBJ1-5

CDR3nt: TGTGCCATCAATGACAGGGGTCGGACTGGGGCCAACGTCCTGACTTTC
CDR3aa: CAINDRGRTGANVLTF
v_gene: TRBV10-3
abundance: -
d_gene: TRBD1
j_gene: TRBJ2-6

CDR3nt: TGTGCCAGCTCACCATTGGGAGTTAATGGGTTAGGCAAAAACATTCAGTACTTC
CDR3aa: CASSPLGVNGLGKNIQYF
v_gene: TRBV18
abundance: -
d_gene: -
j_gene: TRBJ2-4

CDR3nt: TGTGCCAGCAGCCAAGGACGAGCGGGAGTGAGCGATGAGCAGTTCTTC
CDR3aa: CASSQGRAGVSDEQFF
v_gene: TRBV4-2
abundance: -
d_gene: TRBD2
j_gene: TRBJ2-1

CDR3nt: TGTGCCAGCAGTGACGATAGCGGGCCCCACTACGAGCAGTACTTC
CDR3aa: CASSDDSGPHYEQYF
v_gene: TRBV6-6
abundance: -
d_gene: TRBD2
j_gene: TRBJ2-7

CDR3nt: TGCAGTGCCCCAATCGGGGGAACGACTGAAGCTTTCTTT
CDR3aa: CSAPIGGTTEAFF
v_gene: TRBV20-1
abundance: -
d_gene: -
j_gene: TRBJ1-1

CDR3nt: TGTGCCAGCAGTTCCGGAGGGCCGGGAGAGCAGTACTTC
CDR3aa: CASSSGGPGEQYF
v_gene: TRBV12-3/TRBV12-4
abundance: few
d_gene: -
j_gene: TRBJ2-7

CDR3nt: TGCAGTGCTTCGCGGGGGTCGCGGGAGACCCAGTACTTC
CDR3aa: CSASRGSRETQYF
v_gene: TRBV20-1
abundance: -
d_gene: TRBD2
j_gene: TRBJ2-5

CDR3nt: TGTGCCAGCGCGGAACAGGGGGCCTCCTACGAGCAGTACTTC
CDR3aa: CASAEQGASYEQYF
v_gene: TRBV7-2
abundance: few
d_gene: TRBD1
j_gene: TRBJ2-7

CDR3nt: TGTGCCACCAGTACGATGAACAGGGGGGCCGAGACCCAGTACTTC
CDR3aa: CATSTMNRGAETQYF
v_gene: TRBV24-1
abundance: -
d_gene: TRBD1
j_gene: TRBJ2-5

CDR3nt: TGTGCCAGCAGCTTAGGGGGCGGACAGGGGAATCAGCCCCAGCATTTT
CDR3aa: CASSLGGGQGNQPQHF
v_gene: TRBV7-9
abundance: -
d_gene: TRBD1
j_gene: TRBJ1-5

CDR3nt: TGTGCCAGCAGGGACCCATCCCAGGGGCACACAGATACGCAGTATTTT
CDR3aa: CASRDPSQGHTDTQYF
v_gene: TRBV28
abundance: few
d_gene: -
j_gene: TRBJ2-3

CDR3nt: TGCGCCAGCAGCCCAAATGAGAGGGTGGAGACCCAGTACTTC
CDR3aa: CASSPNERVETQYF
v_gene: TRBV5-1
abundance: -
d_gene: -
j_gene: TRBJ2-5

CDR3nt: TGTGCCAGCAGCGGGCGACCTACTAGCGGGAACGAGACCCAGTACTTC
CDR3aa: CASSGRPTSGNETQYF
v_gene: TRBV11-2
abundance: -
d_gene: TRBD2
j_gene: TRBJ2-5

CDR3nt: TGCGCCAGCAGCCAGGTACTGGCGGGAGGCACAGATACGCAGTATTTT
CDR3aa: CASSQVLAGGTDTQYF
v_gene: TRBV4-1
abundance: -
d_gene: TRBD2
j_gene: TRBJ2-3

CDR3nt: TGTGCCAGCAGCCATGGACAAGAAGGTGGTTCACCCCTCCACTTT
CDR3aa: CASSHGQEGGSPLHF
v_gene: TRBV11-2
abundance: once
d_gene: -
j_gene: TRBJ1-6